The present T cell receptor beta chain was sequenced within a study of OX40 agonist ivuxolimab in advanced cancers. Study as a whole: Ivuxolimab is a fully human IgG2 antibody that activates OX40 (CD134).

The junction had 5 bases not matched to a gene; V was cut back by 9 bases and J by 7 bases. The CDR3 sequence is 13 residues long. Germline CDR1 reads LNHDA; CDR2 reads SQIVND (reference sequence). Assay: immunoSEQ multiplex PCR; the TCRdb copy retains only in-frame clones and omits some. The sample has about 82,000 clones; roughly 92% are singletons. This TCR came from an adult with an advanced solid tumor such as melanoma, head and neck, liver or kidney cancer. The sequencing here drew on CD4+ or CD8+ T cells sorted from blood, taken in a trial of the OX40 agonist ivuxolimab. V is TRBV19 and J is TRBJ1-4; 10 bases line up with TRBD1. This CDR3 reads CARDRGRGEKLFF. The CDR3 nucleotides read TGTGCCAGAGACAGGGGGCGGGGTGAAAAACTGTTTTTT.